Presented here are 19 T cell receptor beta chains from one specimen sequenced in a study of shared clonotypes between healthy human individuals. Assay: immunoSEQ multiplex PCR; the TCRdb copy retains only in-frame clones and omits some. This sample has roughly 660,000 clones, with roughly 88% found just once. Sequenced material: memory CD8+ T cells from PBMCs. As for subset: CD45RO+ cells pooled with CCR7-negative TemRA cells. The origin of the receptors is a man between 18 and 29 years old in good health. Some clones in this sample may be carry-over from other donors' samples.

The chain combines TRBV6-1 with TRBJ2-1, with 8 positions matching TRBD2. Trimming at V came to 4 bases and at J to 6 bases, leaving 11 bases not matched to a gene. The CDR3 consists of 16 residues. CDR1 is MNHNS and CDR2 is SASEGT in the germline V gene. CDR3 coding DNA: TGTGCCAGCAGTGGAACCGGGACTAGTACCCCCAATGAGCAGTTCTTC. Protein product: CASSGTGTSTPNEQFF.

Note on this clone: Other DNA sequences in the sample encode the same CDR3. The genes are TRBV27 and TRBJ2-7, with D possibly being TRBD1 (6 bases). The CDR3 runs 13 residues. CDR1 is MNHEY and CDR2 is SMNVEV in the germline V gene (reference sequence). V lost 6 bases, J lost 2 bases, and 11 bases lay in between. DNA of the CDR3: TGTGCCAGCAGCCAGGGGAGCACCTACGAGCAGTACTTC. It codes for CASSQGSTYEQYF.

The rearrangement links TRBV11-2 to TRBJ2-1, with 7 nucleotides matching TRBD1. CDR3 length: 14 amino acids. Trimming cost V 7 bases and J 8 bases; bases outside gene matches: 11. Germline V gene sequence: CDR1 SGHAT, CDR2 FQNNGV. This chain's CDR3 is CASTRQGFYDEQFF. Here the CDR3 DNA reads TGTGCCAGCACCAGACAGGGATTTTACGATGAGCAGTTCTTC.

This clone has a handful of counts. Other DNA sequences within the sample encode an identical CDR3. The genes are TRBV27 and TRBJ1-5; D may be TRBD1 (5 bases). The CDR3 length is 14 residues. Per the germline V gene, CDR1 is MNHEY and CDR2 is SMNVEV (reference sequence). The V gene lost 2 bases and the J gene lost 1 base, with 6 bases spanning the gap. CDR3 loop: CASSLRDSNQPQHF. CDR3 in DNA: TGTGCCAGCAGTTTAAGGGACAGCAATCAGCCCCAGCATTTT.

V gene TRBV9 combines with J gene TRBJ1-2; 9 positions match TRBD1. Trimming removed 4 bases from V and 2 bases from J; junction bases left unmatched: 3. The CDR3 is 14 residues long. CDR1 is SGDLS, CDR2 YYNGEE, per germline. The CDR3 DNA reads TGTGCCAGCAGCCATGGACAGGGGAACTATGGCTACACCTTC. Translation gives CASSHGQGNYGYTF.

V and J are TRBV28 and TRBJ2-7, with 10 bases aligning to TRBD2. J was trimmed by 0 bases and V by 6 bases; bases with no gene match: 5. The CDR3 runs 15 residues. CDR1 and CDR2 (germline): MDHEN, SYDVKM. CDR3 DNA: TGTGCCAGCAGGCGTCTAGCGGGGGCCTCCTACGAGCAGTACTTC. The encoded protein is CASRRLAGASYEQYF.

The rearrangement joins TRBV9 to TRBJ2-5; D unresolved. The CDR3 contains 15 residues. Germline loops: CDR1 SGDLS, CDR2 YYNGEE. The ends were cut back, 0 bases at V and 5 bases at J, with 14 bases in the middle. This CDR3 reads CASSVDGMSDETQYF. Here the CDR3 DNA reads TGTGCCAGCAGCGTAGATGGCATGTCAGATGAGACCCAGTACTTC.

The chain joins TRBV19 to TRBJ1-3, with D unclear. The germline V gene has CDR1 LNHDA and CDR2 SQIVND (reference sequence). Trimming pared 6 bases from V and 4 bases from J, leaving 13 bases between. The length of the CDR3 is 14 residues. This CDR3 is CASRLGRPGNTIYF. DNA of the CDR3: TGTGCCAGTAGGCTTGGAAGACCGGGAAACACCATATATTTT.

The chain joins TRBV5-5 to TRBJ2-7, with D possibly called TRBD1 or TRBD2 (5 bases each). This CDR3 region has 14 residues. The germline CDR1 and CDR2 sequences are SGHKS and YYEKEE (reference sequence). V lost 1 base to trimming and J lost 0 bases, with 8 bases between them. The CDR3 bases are TGTGCCAGCAGCTTGCCAGGGAGCTCCTACGAGCAGTACTTC. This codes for CASSLPGSSYEQYF.

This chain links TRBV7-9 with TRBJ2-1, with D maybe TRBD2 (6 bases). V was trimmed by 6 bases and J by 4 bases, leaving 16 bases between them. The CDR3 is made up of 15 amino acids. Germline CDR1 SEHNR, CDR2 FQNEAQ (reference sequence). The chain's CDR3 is CASSPRAGPYNEQFF. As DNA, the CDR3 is TGTGCCAGCAGTCCCAGGGCGGGACCTTACAATGAGCAGTTCTTC.

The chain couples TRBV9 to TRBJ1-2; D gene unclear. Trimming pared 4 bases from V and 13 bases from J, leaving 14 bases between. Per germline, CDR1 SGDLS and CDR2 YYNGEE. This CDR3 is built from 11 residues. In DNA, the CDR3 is TGTGCCAGCAGCCGAGAGCCCGGTTGCACCTTC. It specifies CASSREPGCTF. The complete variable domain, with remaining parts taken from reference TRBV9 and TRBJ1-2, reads DSGVTQTPKHLITATGQRVTLRCSPRSGDLSVYWYQQSLDQGLQFLIQYYNGEERAKGNILERFSAQQFPDLHSELNLSSLELGDSALYFCASSREPGCTFGSGTRLTVV.

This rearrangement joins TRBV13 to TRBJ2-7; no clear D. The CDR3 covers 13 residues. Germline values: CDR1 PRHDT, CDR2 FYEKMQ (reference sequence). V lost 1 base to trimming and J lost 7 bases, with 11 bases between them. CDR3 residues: CASSLELTREQYF. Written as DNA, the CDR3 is TGTGCCAGCAGCTTAGAGTTGACAAGAGAGCAGTACTTC. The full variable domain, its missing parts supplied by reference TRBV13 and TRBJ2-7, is AAGVIQSPRHLIKEKRETATLKCYPIPRHDTVYWYQQGPGQDPQFLISFYEKMQSDKGSIPDRFSAQQFSDYHSELNMSSLELGDSALYFCASSLELTREQYFGPGTRLTVT.

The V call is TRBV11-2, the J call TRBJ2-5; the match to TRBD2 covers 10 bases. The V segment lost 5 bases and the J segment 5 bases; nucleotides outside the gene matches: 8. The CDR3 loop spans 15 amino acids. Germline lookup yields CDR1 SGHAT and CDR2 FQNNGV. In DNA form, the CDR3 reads TGTGCCAGCAGCCTCAGCGGGAGGGCCGGGGAGACCCAGTACTTC. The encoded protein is CASSLSGRAGETQYF.

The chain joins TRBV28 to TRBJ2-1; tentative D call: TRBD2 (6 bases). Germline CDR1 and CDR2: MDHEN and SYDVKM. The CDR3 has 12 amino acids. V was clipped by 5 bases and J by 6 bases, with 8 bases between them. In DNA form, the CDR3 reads TGTGCCAGCAGTAGGGGAGGCAATGAGCAGTTCTTC. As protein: CASSRGGNEQFF.

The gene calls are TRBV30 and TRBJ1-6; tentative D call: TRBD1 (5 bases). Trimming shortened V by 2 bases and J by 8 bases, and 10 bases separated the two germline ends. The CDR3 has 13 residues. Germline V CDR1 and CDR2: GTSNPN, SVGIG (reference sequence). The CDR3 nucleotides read TGTGCCTGGAGTTTCGGGGGGGATTCACCCCTCCACTTT. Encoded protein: CAWSFGGDSPLHF.

The CDR3 DNA is TGTGCCAGCAGCTCAGAGGAGGTCAGGGACATTCAGTACTTC. Encoded protein: CASSSEEVRDIQYF. The chain couples TRBV7-9 to TRBJ2-4; D could derive from TRBD1 or TRBD2 (5 bases each). Between the trimmed V and J ends, which lost 4 bases and 8 bases, there was a span of 15 bases. This CDR3 has 14 residues. The germline CDR1 and CDR2 sequences are SEHNR and FQNEAQ (reference sequence).

The CDR3 DNA is TGTGCCAGCAGCGTATCGGGGGGTGGAAACACCATATATTTT. It specifies CASSVSGGGNTIYF. The chain couples TRBV9 to TRBJ1-3, with a possible D match to TRBD1 (5 bases). CDR1 SGDLS and CDR2 YYNGEE come from the germline V gene. The germline V and J ends were trimmed by 1 base and 3 bases, with 8 bases remaining between them. The CDR3 has 14 residues.

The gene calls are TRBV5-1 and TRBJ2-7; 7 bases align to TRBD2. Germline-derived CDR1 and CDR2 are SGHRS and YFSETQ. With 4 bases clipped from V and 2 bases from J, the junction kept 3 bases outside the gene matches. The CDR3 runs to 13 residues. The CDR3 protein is CASSIGLAYEQYF. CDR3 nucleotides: TGCGCCAGCAGCATCGGACTAGCCTACGAGCAGTACTTC.

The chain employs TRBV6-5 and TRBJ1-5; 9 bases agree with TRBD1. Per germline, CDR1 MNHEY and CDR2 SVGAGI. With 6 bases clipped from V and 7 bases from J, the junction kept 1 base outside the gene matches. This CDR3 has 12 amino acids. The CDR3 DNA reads TGTGCCAGCAGCGACAGGGGGCAGCCCCAGCATTTT. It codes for CASSDRGQPQHF.